This T cell receptor (beta chain) was found in a study of shared clonotypes between healthy human individuals. Germline V gives CDR1 MDHEN, CDR2 SYDVKM. V was trimmed by 6 bases and J by 4 bases, leaving 10 bases between them. The CDR3 is made up of 13 amino acids. It was about 180 ng DNA, about 30,000 T cell genomes, that sorted-subset replicate PCRs used. Profiled with immunoSEQ multiplex PCR; TCRdb holds only in-frame clones, not every one. The table lists some 2.1 million clones, about 95% of them singletons. Naive CD8 populations comprised CD45RO-negative cells positively selected for CCR7, excluding terminally differentiated effector memory CD45RA+ cells.

Sequencing was done on a sample of naive CD8+ T cells sorted from blood. V is TRBV28 and J is TRBJ1-5; no clear D gene. The TCR was taken from a man aged 18 to 29 in good health. The CDR3 DNA is TGTGCCAGCAGCCAACGAGGGAATCAGCCCCAGCATTTT. This translates into CASSQRGNQPQHF.